These 23 T cell receptor beta chains came from one sample sequenced in a study of blood T cell repertoires in COVID-19 (TCRdb year 2020). Library construction relied on the immunoSEQ multiplex PCR assay. TCRdb holds this immuneACCESS table with in-frame rearrangements only. Some clones are missing; in checked studies, unresolved V genes explain under half, and the rest has no known cause. The sample table records some 230,000 clones; around four fifths of these occur just once. Approximately 5% of the sample is taken by the ten largest. Input material: peripheral blood. The receptors come from a woman aged 60-75 years who had recovered from COVID-19.

This sequence joins TRBV5-1 and TRBJ1-1, with D hard to call. The germline V and J ends were trimmed by 3 bases and 5 bases, with 11 bases remaining between them. This CDR3 region has 13 residues. Germline V lookup: CDR1 SGHRS, CDR2 YFSETQ. The CDR3 bases are TGCGCCAGCAGCTCTCAGGAGGTTACTGAAGCTTTCTTT. It codes for CASSSQEVTEAFF.

The rearrangement links TRBV2 to TRBJ1-2; D not resolved. V lost 2 bases, J lost 3 bases, and 13 bases lay in between. Germline V gene sequence: CDR1 SNHLY, CDR2 FYNNEI. The CDR3 is 15 amino acids. CDR3 nucleotides: TGTGCCAGCAGTGAACTGTCAAGCCCTCACTATGGCTACACCTTC. The encoded protein is CASSELSSPHYGYTF.

The gene calls are TRBV5-1 and TRBJ2-3; 7 bases line up with TRBD1. This CDR3 region has 14 residues. The V segment lost 5 bases and the J segment 2 bases; nucleotides outside the gene matches: 5. Germline CDR1 reads SGHRS; CDR2 reads YFSETQ. For the CDR3, the DNA is TGCGCCAGCAGTCCCGGACAGGCCACAGATACGCAGTATTTT. It translates to CASSPGQATDTQYF.

The V gene is TRBV30, the J gene TRBJ2-7, with 12 bases fitting TRBD1. After removal of 3 bases from V and 2 bases from J, the junction contained 5 bases not matched to a gene. The CDR3 length is 15 residues. CDR1 and CDR2 from the germline V gene are GTSNPN and SVGIG (reference sequence). CDR3 coding DNA: TGTGCCTGGAGCGCCGGGACAGGGGGCCCCTACGAGCAGTACTTC. As protein: CAWSAGTGGPYEQYF.

Concerning this clone itself: At one boundary the junction diverges from the germline segment, which might be a read error. CDR3 amino acids: CASSKGQIEFMGF. DNA of the CDR3: TGTGCCAGCAGCAAGGGACAGATAGAGTTTATGGGGTTC. The chain joins TRBV5-6 to TRBJ1-2; 7 bases fit TRBD1. This CDR3 is built from 13 residues. Germline loops: CDR1 SGHDT, CDR2 YYEEEE.

The gene calls are TRBV27 and TRBJ2-7, with 12 bases that match TRBD2. The CDR3 spans 19 residues. J lost 0 bases, V lost 8 bases, and 17 bases had no gene match. CDR1 MNHEY and CDR2 SMNVEV come from the germline V gene (reference sequence). CDR3 sequence (DNA): TGTGCCAGCTCCCCTAGCCCTAGCGGGGGGGCTGACCTCTCCTACGAGCAGTACTTC. Its protein is CASSPSPSGGADLSYEQYF.

This chain uses TRBV5-5 with TRBJ1-4; 9 bases are shared with TRBD1. Losses at the gene ends were 4 bases for V and 7 bases for J; bases not matched to a gene: 5. The CDR3 totals 14 residues. Germline V gene data show CDR1 as SGHKS and CDR2 as YYEKEE (reference sequence). CDR3 sequence (DNA): TGTGCCAGCAGCCCGGGACAGGGTAGTGAAAAACTGTTTTTT. Protein sequence: CASSPGQGSEKLFF.

V is TRBV7-8 and J is TRBJ1-5, with TRBD1 identical over 8 bases. This CDR3 has 14 residues. The germline gives CDR1 SGHVS, CDR2 FQNEAQ. V lost 5 bases and J lost 4; bases outside the gene matches: 4. The CDR3 is CASSPGTGNQPQHF. As DNA, the CDR3 is TGTGCCAGCAGCCCGGGGACAGGTAATCAGCCCCAGCATTTT. Filled out from reference TRBV7-8 and TRBJ1-5, the complete variable domain reads GAGVSQSPRYKVAKRGQDVALRCDPISGHVSLFWYQQALGQGPEFLTYFQNEAQLDKSGLPSDRFFAERPEGSVSTLKIQRTQQEDSAVYLCASSPGTGNQPQHFGDGTRLSIL.

The chain carries TRBV4-2 and TRBJ2-2, with TRBD2 as a possible D gene (7 bases). CDR3 length equals 17 residues. Germline V lookup: CDR1 LGHNA, CDR2 YNFKEQ. Trimming shortened V by 6 bases and J by 1 base, and 18 bases separated the two germline ends. The CDR3 protein is CASREEGGAGNTGELFF. CDR3 DNA: TGTGCCAGCAGGGAAGAGGGGGGGGCCGGGAACACCGGGGAGCTGTTTTTT.

The genes are TRBV5-1 and TRBJ2-7; 8 bases agree with TRBD1. Germline CDR1 is SGHRS and CDR2 is YFSETQ. With 0 bases clipped from V and 0 bases from J, the junction kept 2 bases outside the gene matches. The CDR3 consists of 15 residues. In DNA form, the CDR3 reads TGCGCCAGCAGCTTGGGGACAGGGTACTCCTACGAGCAGTACTTC. It translates to CASSLGTGYSYEQYF.

The V and J genes are TRBV7-2 and TRBJ2-3; 11 bases fit TRBD2. Germline loops: CDR1 SGHTA, CDR2 FQGNSA. The CDR3 covers 18 residues. V trimming: 4 bases; J trimming: 0 bases; junction bases outside the gene matches: 9. In nucleotides, the CDR3 is TGTGCCAGCAGCTCCTATAGCGGGGGGGCCTACAGCACAGATACGCAGTATTTT. Translating it yields CASSSYSGGAYSTDTQYF.

Written as DNA, the CDR3 is TGTGCCAGCAGCCCAAGGGGCACAGGGGGCGGATTTAGCGGGGAGCTGTTTTTT. This sequence encodes CASSPRGTGGGFSGELFF. V gene TRBV3-1 (or the pseudogene TRBV3-2) combines with J gene TRBJ2-2; 9 bases map to TRBD1. The CDR3 loop spans 18 amino acids. Germline V gene sequence: CDR1 LGHDT, CDR2 YNNKEL (reference sequence). The J segment lost 7 bases and the V segment lost 4 bases, leaving 16 bases of the junction unmatched.

This clone was detected only once. This chain joins TRBV5-1 and TRBJ1-2; D may be TRBD1 (6 bases). The V end lost 5 bases, the J end lost 2 bases, and 10 bases lay between the germline ends. CDR1 and CDR2 (germline): SGHRS, YFSETQ. The CDR3 has 13 residues. CDR3 sequence reads: CASRPGQNYGYTF. Written as DNA, the CDR3 is TGCGCCAGCAGGCCCGGACAGAACTATGGCTACACCTTC. The whole variable domain, remainder taken from reference TRBV5-1 and TRBJ1-2, is KAGVTQTPRYLIKTRGQQVTLSCSPISGHRSVSWYQQTPGQGLQFLFEYFSETQRNKGNFPGRFSGRQFSNSRSEMNVSTLELGDSALYLCASRPGQNYGYTFGSGTRLTVV.

This chain joins TRBV11-2 and TRBJ2-3; D might be TRBD2 (5 bases). The length of the CDR3 is 12 residues. Germline loops: CDR1 SGHAT, CDR2 FQNNGV. Trimming took off 5 bases at V and 6 bases at J, with 9 bases between the two ends. The CDR3, as DNA: TGTGCCAGCAGCCGGACTTCCGATACGCAGTATTTT. Its protein is CASSRTSDTQYF.

The genes are TRBV7-9 and TRBJ1-6; D possibly corresponds to TRBD1 (5 bases). With 1 base removed from V and 7 bases from J, the gap between germline ends came to 23 bases. The CDR3 totals 19 residues. Germline CDR1 and CDR2: SEHNR and FQNEAQ (reference sequence). DNA for the CDR3: TGTGCCAGCAGCTTAGTGGGTGAGGCAGGGAGGACATTGAATTCACCCCTCCACTTT. Protein sequence: CASSLVGEAGRTLNSPLHF.

This clone was found a few times. The V gene is TRBV6-6, the J gene TRBJ2-5, with D possibly being TRBD1 (6 bases). Trimming cost V 8 bases and J 1 base, with 11 bases left between them. The germline gives CDR1 MNHNY, CDR2 SVGAGI (reference sequence). The CDR3 extends over 13 amino acids. CDR3: CASAGQPQETQYF. CDR3 sequence (DNA): TGTGCCAGCGCAGGACAGCCCCAAGAGACCCAGTACTTC.

The chain carries TRBV5-6 and TRBJ2-7, with TRBD1 as a possible D gene (6 bases). The CDR3 covers 15 residues. V shed 0 bases and J shed 0 bases, with 10 bases lying between them. Per the germline V gene, CDR1 is SGHDT and CDR2 is YYEEEE. The CDR3, as DNA: TGTGCCAGCAGCTTGGTCGGGACACCCTCCTACGAGCAGTACTTC. Amino acid sequence: CASSLVGTPSYEQYF.

This rearrangement joins TRBV9 to TRBJ2-1; 13 bases line up with TRBD2. Germline V CDR1 and CDR2: SGDLS, YYNGEE. This CDR3 spans 17 amino acids. Germline trimming cut 3 bases from V and 4 bases from J; bases unmatched to any gene: 7. CDR3 DNA sequence: TGTGCCAGCAGCGCCGAGACTAGCGGGGGGTTATACAATGAGCAGTTCTTC. This gives the protein CASSAETSGGLYNEQFF.

The chain uses TRBV5-1 and TRBJ1-2, with 7 nucleotides matching TRBD1. Germline loops: CDR1 SGHRS, CDR2 YFSETQ. V lost 4 bases to trimming and J lost 4 bases; unmatched junction nucleotides: 10. CDR3 length: 15 amino acids. CDR3 region: CASSPARDSGYGYTF. The CDR3 region has the DNA TGCGCCAGCAGCCCGGCCCGGGACAGTGGCTATGGCTACACCTTC.

This clone is a singleton in its sample. The chain is built from TRBV7-9 and TRBJ1-2; 8 positions match TRBD1. In germline, CDR1 is SEHNR, CDR2 FQNEAQ (reference sequence). With V trimmed by 4 bases and J by 3 bases, 4 bases remained unmatched. The CDR3 is made up of 14 amino acids. Here the CDR3 reads CASSSDRVHYGYTF. The CDR3 bases are TGTGCCAGCAGCTCGGACAGGGTACACTATGGCTACACCTTC.

The V call is TRBV3-1 (or the pseudogene TRBV3-2), the J call TRBJ2-1; 8 bases map to TRBD1. The germline gives CDR1 LGHDT, CDR2 YNNKEL (reference sequence). With 4 bases clipped from V and 4 bases from J, the junction kept 9 bases outside the gene matches. This CDR3 region has 16 residues. The CDR3 sequence is CASSLTPDRAYNEQFF. The CDR3 DNA sequence: TGTGCCAGCAGCCTCACCCCGGACAGGGCATACAATGAGCAGTTCTTC.

The rearrangement joins TRBV4-3 to TRBJ2-5; the D gene is possibly TRBD1 (5 bases). The CDR3 contains 14 residues. The V end lost 0 bases, the J end lost 5 bases, and 10 bases lay between the germline ends. Germline V gives CDR1 LGHNA, CDR2 YSLEER. CDR3 nucleotide sequence: TGCGCCAGCAGCCAAGATCAGGGTAGGGAGACCCAGTACTTC. It specifies CASSQDQGRETQYF.

This clone has a single count. This chain uses TRBV30 with TRBJ2-7; D is perhaps TRBD2 (5 bases). The CDR3 sequence is 14 residues long. V shed 0 bases and J shed 9 bases, with 18 bases lying between them. Germline V CDR1 and CDR2: GTSNPN, SVGIG (reference sequence). The CDR3 bases are TGTGCCTGGAGTGTGGTAGGCTCGGAAGGAGGGCAGTACTTC. Its translation: CAWSVVGSEGGQYF.